One sample yielded the 32 T cell receptor beta chains listed below, sequenced in a study of T cell responses to AZD1222 COVID-19 vaccine. Only in-frame clones appear in the TCRdb table, and some are missing; sequencing was by immunoSEQ multiplex PCR. The repertoire has some 120,000 clones, roughly 87% of them found once; the top ten carry approximately 1.6%. The sequencing here drew on peripheral blood, taken on day 0 of AZD1222 vaccination. The receptors shown here come from an adult in good health.

The V and J genes are TRBV9 and TRBJ2-7; TRBD2 agrees at 10 bases. The CDR3 is 16 residues long. Trimming took 4 bases from V and 2 from J; bases not matched to a gene: 9. Per the germline V gene, CDR1 is SGDLS and CDR2 is YYNGEE. The CDR3 spells CASSPRGTSDPYEQYF. In DNA form, the CDR3 reads TGTGCCAGCAGCCCTCGGGGGACTAGCGACCCCTACGAGCAGTACTTC.

The V gene is TRBV11-1, the J gene TRBJ2-7, with no clear D. Trimming took off 5 bases at V and 7 bases at J, with 9 bases between the two ends. CDR1 and CDR2 (germline): SGHAT, FQDESV (reference sequence). This CDR3 is 11 amino acids long. The CDR3 coding sequence is TGTGCCAGCAGCACCCGGCGGGAGCAGTACTTC. Translating it yields CASSTRREQYF.

The sample holds a few counts of this clone. The CDR3, as DNA: TGTGCCAGCAGCCAAGTCACAGATACGCAGTATTTT. Its protein product is CASSQVTDTQYF. The V call is TRBV3-1 (or the pseudogene TRBV3-2), the J call TRBJ2-3; the D is unclear. The CDR3 is made up of 12 amino acids. The V end lost 1 base, the J end lost 2 bases, and 1 base lay between the germline ends. The germline gives CDR1 LGHDT, CDR2 YNNKEL (reference sequence).

The V and J genes are TRBV28 and TRBJ2-3, with 11 bases that match TRBD2. The CDR3 has 14 amino acids. With 5 bases clipped from V and 5 bases from J, the junction kept 3 bases outside the gene matches. From germline, CDR1 is MDHEN and CDR2 SYDVKM. This CDR3 reads CASSRSGGGDTQYF. The CDR3, as DNA: TGTGCCAGCAGTCGTAGCGGGGGGGGAGATACGCAGTATTTT. The complete variable domain, with remaining parts taken from reference TRBV28 and TRBJ2-3, reads DVKVTQSSRYLVKRTGEKVFLECVQDMDHENMFWYRQDPGLGLRLIYFSYDVKMKEKGDIPEGYSVSREKKERFSLILESASTNQTSMYLCASSRSGGGDTQYFGPGTRLTVL.

As concerns this clone: Other nucleotide sequences from this sample produce the same CDR3. V and J are TRBV7-3 and TRBJ2-6; weak D call: TRBD2 (6 bases). Per germline, CDR1 SGHTA and CDR2 FQGTGA. The ends were cut back, 4 bases at V and 2 bases at J, with 9 bases in the middle. The CDR3 is made up of 15 amino acids. The CDR3 bases are TGTGCCAGCAGCTCCTCGGGGGCTGGGGCCAACGTCCTGACTTTC. Encoded protein: CASSSSGAGANVLTF.

The V call is TRBV11-2, the J call TRBJ2-5, with 10 bases identical to TRBD2. Trimming at V came to 5 bases and at J to 1 base, leaving 7 bases not matched to a gene. There are 16 residues in the CDR3. Per germline, CDR1 SGHAT and CDR2 FQNNGV. CDR3 bases: TGTGCCAGCAGCGCTCTAGCGGGGGTTCTCCAAGAGACCCAGTACTTC. Translation gives CASSALAGVLQETQYF. Full variable domain (outside the CDR3, taken from reference TRBV11-2 and TRBJ2-5): EAGVAQSPRYKIIEKRQSVAFWCNPISGHATLYWYQQILGQGPKLLIQFQNNGVVDDSQLPKDRFSAERLKGVDSTLKIQPAKLEDSAVYLCASSALAGVLQETQYFGPGTRLLVL.

The DNA of the CDR3 is TGTGCCAGCTCACCACGGTACATTCCGAAAAGCTCCTACAATGAGCAGTTCTTC. Residues: CASSPRYIPKSSYNEQFF. The chain is built from TRBV18 and TRBJ2-1; no firm D call. With 1 base removed from V and 0 bases from J, the gap between germline ends came to 16 bases. The CDR3 has 18 residues. Germline CDR1 KGHSH, CDR2 LQKENI.

The rearrangement joins TRBV5-1 to TRBJ2-7, with 9 bases fitting TRBD1. V was pared by 4 bases and J by 6 bases, with 14 bases of the junction left unmatched. Germline CDR1 SGHRS, CDR2 YFSETQ. The CDR3 has 16 amino acids. The CDR3 DNA sequence: TGCGCCAGCAGCAGTGCCAGTGGGACAGGGTCGGGCGAGCAGTACTTC. Its translation is CASSSASGTGSGEQYF.

V and J are TRBV24-1 and TRBJ1-2, with D perhaps matching TRBD1 (6 bases). CDR3 length: 14 residues. With 1 base removed from V and 8 bases from J, the gap between germline ends came to 13 bases. Germline V CDR1 and CDR2: KGHDR, SFDVKD. The CDR3 nucleotides are TGTGCCACCAGTGATTTCGGGGGCCAGAAGGGCTACACCTTC. This encodes CATSDFGGQKGYTF.

The V gene is TRBV7-2, the J gene TRBJ2-2, with D perhaps matching TRBD1 (6 bases). Germline-derived CDR1 and CDR2 are SGHTA and FQGNSA. Between the trimmed V and J ends, which lost 4 bases and 5 bases, there was a span of 14 bases. This CDR3 is built from 15 residues. The CDR3 coding sequence is TGTGCCAGCAGCTCCACTAGGACAGCTACCGGGGAGCTGTTTTTT. Its protein product is CASSSTRTATGELFF.

This chain connects TRBV7-9 to TRBJ1-5, with TRBD1 as a possible D gene (5 bases). This CDR3 has 14 residues. With 4 bases removed from V and 9 bases from J, the gap between germline ends came to 16 bases. The germline V gene has CDR1 SEHNR and CDR2 FQNEAQ (reference sequence). CDR3 sequence reads: CASSSEEVQGPQHF. As DNA, the CDR3 is TGTGCCAGCAGCTCCGAGGAGGTTCAGGGGCCCCAGCATTTT.

The rearrangement uses TRBV7-8 and TRBJ2-2; D is unresolved. V dropped 5 bases and J dropped 1 base, with 14 bases sitting between them. CDR3 length: 16 amino acids. Germline V gene lookup returns CDR1 SGHVS and CDR2 FQNEAQ. The CDR3 nucleotides read TGTGCCAGCAGCCGCGGCACGTGGCTGAACACCGGGGAGCTGTTTTTT. This codes for CASSRGTWLNTGELFF.

V is TRBV5-4 and J is TRBJ1-1, with D possibly being TRBD1 (5 bases). The germline V gene has CDR1 SGHNT and CDR2 YYREEE (reference sequence). The CDR3 has 16 amino acids. Trimming took 2 bases from V and 2 from J, leaving 16 bases between them. The CDR3 DNA follows: TGTGCCAGCAGCTTAGGGGCCCCACGGGGCAACACTGAAGCTTTCTTT. Translating it yields CASSLGAPRGNTEAFF.

The V call is TRBV6-5, the J call TRBJ1-5; D not resolved. The germline V gene encodes CDR1 MNHEY and CDR2 SVGAGI. The germline V and J ends were trimmed by 0 bases and 1 base, with 4 bases remaining between them. The CDR3 has 14 residues. The DNA of the CDR3 is TGTGCCAGCAGTTACTCGAGGAGCAATCAGCCCCAGCATTTT. Translating it yields CASSYSRSNQPQHF.

The chain uses TRBV11-2 and TRBJ2-1; D possibly uses TRBD1 or TRBD2 (5 bases each). Germline V gene lookup returns CDR1 SGHAT and CDR2 FQNNGV. This CDR3 comprises 15 residues. Trimming left V 4 bases short and J 4 bases short, with 14 bases between. CDR3 DNA: TGTGCCAGCAGCTCTATGGGGGTGGGATACAATGAGCAGTTCTTC. Its translation: CASSSMGVGYNEQFF.

The V call is TRBV6-2 or TRBV6-3, the J call TRBJ2-7, with 8 bases identical to TRBD1. From germline, CDR1 is MNHEY and CDR2 SVGEGT. The CDR3 is 16 amino acids. The V and J ends lost 0 bases and 2 bases, in that order; junction bases with no gene match: 6. The CDR3 region is CASSYSRTGIAYEQYF. The CDR3 DNA reads TGTGCCAGCAGTTACTCGAGGACAGGGATCGCCTACGAGCAGTACTTC.

The chain links TRBV9 to TRBJ1-6, with 8 bases that match TRBD1. CDR1 is SGDLS, CDR2 YYNGEE, per germline. This CDR3 is built from 15 residues. The trim removed 3 bases at V and 10 bases at J, leaving 9 bases unmatched. CDR3 coding DNA: TGTGCCAGCAGCGCCGGACAGGGTGTGCGGTCACCCCTCCACTTT. Protein sequence: CASSAGQGVRSPLHF.

This chain joins TRBV5-1 and TRBJ2-3; 8 bases line up with TRBD2. This CDR3 comprises 15 residues. J gave up 3 bases and V 4 bases, and 7 bases lay outside the gene matches. Germline CDR1 reads SGHRS; CDR2 reads YFSETQ. CDR3 nucleotides: TGCGCCAGCAGCCCCAACGGGGGGGCAACAGATACGCAGTATTTT. Translating it yields CASSPNGGATDTQYF.

The chain couples TRBV7-9 to TRBJ1-1; D is perhaps TRBD1 (6 bases). Germline V lookup: CDR1 SEHNR, CDR2 FQNEAQ (reference sequence). The CDR3 extends over 14 amino acids. V was shortened by 6 bases and J by 6 bases, with 17 bases between the two germline ends. DNA for the CDR3: TGTGCCAGCAGTCGTACAAGGACAGCCCCTGAAGCTTTCTTT. It codes for CASSRTRTAPEAFF. Full variable domain (rest looked up from reference TRBV7-9 and TRBJ1-1): DTGVSQNPRHKITKRGQNVTFRCDPISEHNRLYWYRQTLGQGPEFLTYFQNEAQLEKSRLLSDRFSAERPKGSFSTLEIQRTEQGDSAMYLCASSRTRTAPEAFFGQGTRLTVV.

The J gene is TRBJ1-1, the V gene TRBV7-9, with unresolved D. V was shortened by 3 bases and J by 2 bases, with 10 bases between the two germline ends. The V gene's germline CDR1 is SEHNR and CDR2 FQNEAQ (reference sequence). The CDR3 is made up of 14 amino acids. The CDR3 loop reads CASSFPGGNTEAFF. The CDR3 nucleotides read TGTGCCAGCAGCTTTCCGGGTGGTAACACTGAAGCTTTCTTT. Looking up the rest from reference TRBV7-9 and TRBJ1-1 gives the full variable domain: DTGVSQNPRHKITKRGQNVTFRCDPISEHNRLYWYRQTLGQGPEFLTYFQNEAQLEKSRLLSDRFSAERPKGSFSTLEIQRTEQGDSAMYLCASSFPGGNTEAFFGQGTRLTVV.

This clone was seen a single time. The CDR3 DNA reads as TGTGCCAGCAGTTTAGGATCCGGGACAGCCCAGGGCTACACCTTC. It yields the protein CASSLGSGTAQGYTF. The chain carries TRBV28 and TRBJ1-2, with TRBD1 identical over 7 bases. The CDR3 consists of 15 residues. Germline V gene data show CDR1 as MDHEN and CDR2 as SYDVKM. The V and J ends lost 2 bases and 8 bases, in that order; junction bases with no gene match: 11.

The genes are TRBV5-1 and TRBJ2-7; TRBD1 is a possible D gene (5 bases). The CDR3 has 13 amino acids. V lost 0 bases and J lost 11, with 15 bases in between. CDR1 is SGHRS, CDR2 YFSETQ, per germline. The CDR3 coding sequence is TGCGCCAGCAGCTTGGAAGGGCAGGGCACCGAGTACTTC. Protein sequence: CASSLEGQGTEYF.

The chain is built from TRBV7-2 and TRBJ1-1, with 8 bases identical to TRBD1. Germline loops: CDR1 SGHTA, CDR2 FQGNSA. Losses at the gene ends were 5 bases for V and 0 bases for J; bases not matched to a gene: 8. This CDR3 is built from 16 residues. The CDR3 region is CASSPRDRFMNTEAFF. In DNA, the CDR3 is TGTGCCAGCAGCCCCCGGGACAGGTTTATGAACACTGAAGCTTTCTTT. The whole variable domain, filled in from reference TRBV7-2 and TRBJ1-1, reads GAGVSQSPSNKVTEKGKDVELRCDPISGHTALYWYRQSLGQGLEFLIYFQGNSAPDKSGLPSDRFSAERTGGSVSTLTIQRTQQEDSAVYLCASSPRDRFMNTEAFFGQGTRLTVV.

This chain uses TRBV18 with TRBJ1-4, with D hard to call. CDR1 and CDR2 (germline): KGHSH, LQKENI. The V end was cut by 3 bases, the J end by 1 base, with 9 bases between. The CDR3 covers 15 residues. The DNA for the CDR3 is TGTGCCAGCTCACCGCCGGGAAGAACTAATGAAAAACTGTTTTTT. Its translation: CASSPPGRTNEKLFF.

The CDR3 bases are TGTGCCAGCAGTTTCGGTACACAGACGCAGCATTTT. Encoded protein: CASSFGTQTQHF. V usage is TRBV12-3 or TRBV12-4 and J usage is TRBJ1-5; D is unresolved. The length of the CDR3 is 12 residues. V was cut by 3 bases and J by 13 bases, with 13 bases left in between.

Only a few counts were recorded for this clone. V usage is TRBV7-8 and J usage is TRBJ2-7, with 7 bases aligning to TRBD2. V lost 0 bases, J lost 8 bases, and 4 bases stayed unmatched. This CDR3 is 13 amino acids long. Germline V gives CDR1 SGHVS, CDR2 FQNEAQ. This CDR3 is CASSLARGSQQYF. DNA for the CDR3: TGTGCCAGCAGCTTAGCGCGGGGGAGCCAGCAGTACTTC.

The chain uses TRBV3-1 (or the pseudogene TRBV3-2) and TRBJ2-7; 8 bases align to TRBD1. CDR1 LGHDT and CDR2 YNNKEL come from the germline V gene (reference sequence). The trim removed 4 bases at V and 10 bases at J, leaving 6 bases unmatched. This CDR3 comprises 12 residues. The CDR3 loop reads CASSPGQGKQYF. DNA of the CDR3: TGTGCCAGCAGCCCAGGACAGGGAAAACAGTACTTC.

The chain couples TRBV19 to TRBJ2-1; D is unclear. Germline-derived CDR1 and CDR2 are LNHDA and SQIVND (reference sequence). This CDR3 has 14 amino acids. V lost 3 bases to trimming and J lost 4 bases, with 10 bases between them. CDR3 in DNA: TGTGCCAGTAGTATGGCCGGAAGGTACAATGAGCAGTTCTTC. Amino acid sequence: CASSMAGRYNEQFF.

V is TRBV5-4 and J is TRBJ2-7, with a possible D match to TRBD2 (5 bases). The CDR3 runs to 13 residues. V gave up 0 bases and J gave up 6 bases, with 10 bases separating them. The germline CDR1 and CDR2 sequences are SGHNT and YYREEE (reference sequence). As DNA, the CDR3 is TGTGCCAGCAGCTTGGAGGAACTAGGCGAGCAGTACTTC. This encodes CASSLEELGEQYF.

V and J are TRBV4-1 and TRBJ2-2; D gene uncertain. CDR3 length equals 14 residues. The V gene's germline CDR1 is MGHRA and CDR2 YSYEKL. V gave up 2 bases and J gave up 2 bases, with 6 bases separating them. CDR3 nucleotide sequence: TGCGCCAGCAGCCAACAGGAAAACACCGGGGAGCTGTTTTTT. Protein product: CASSQQENTGELFF.

This clone was observed a single time. The CDR3 spells CASSRTRDTEQYF. The CDR3 DNA reads TGTGCCAGCTCACGGACCCGGGACACCGAGCAGTACTTC. The chain uses TRBV18 and TRBJ2-7; D possibly corresponds to TRBD1 (6 bases). The V and J ends lost 4 bases and 6 bases respectively, with 13 bases between them. The CDR3 consists of 13 residues. The germline CDR1 and CDR2 sequences are KGHSH and LQKENI.

The V gene is TRBV4-1, the J gene TRBJ2-7; D not resolved. Germline CDR1 and CDR2: MGHRA and YSYEKL. The CDR3 runs to 15 residues. With 1 base removed from V and 3 bases from J, the gap between germline ends came to 13 bases. The CDR3 region has the DNA TGCGCCAGCAGCCAAGGGGTGAACTTTGACTACGAGCAGTACTTC. It is translated as CASSQGVNFDYEQYF.